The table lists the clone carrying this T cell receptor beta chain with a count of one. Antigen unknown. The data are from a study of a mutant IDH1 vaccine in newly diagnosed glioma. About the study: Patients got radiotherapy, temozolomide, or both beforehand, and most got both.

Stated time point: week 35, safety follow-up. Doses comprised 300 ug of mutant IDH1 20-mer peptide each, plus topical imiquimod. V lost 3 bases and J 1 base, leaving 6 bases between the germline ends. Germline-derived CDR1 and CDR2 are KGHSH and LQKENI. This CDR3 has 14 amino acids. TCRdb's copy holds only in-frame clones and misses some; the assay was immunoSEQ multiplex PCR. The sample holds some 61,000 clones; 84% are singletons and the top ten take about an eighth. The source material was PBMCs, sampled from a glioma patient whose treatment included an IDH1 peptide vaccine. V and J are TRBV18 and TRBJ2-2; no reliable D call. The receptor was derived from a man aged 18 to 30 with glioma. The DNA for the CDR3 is TGTGCCAGCTCACCTCAGCGGAACACCGGGGAGCTGTTTTTT. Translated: CASSPQRNTGELFF.